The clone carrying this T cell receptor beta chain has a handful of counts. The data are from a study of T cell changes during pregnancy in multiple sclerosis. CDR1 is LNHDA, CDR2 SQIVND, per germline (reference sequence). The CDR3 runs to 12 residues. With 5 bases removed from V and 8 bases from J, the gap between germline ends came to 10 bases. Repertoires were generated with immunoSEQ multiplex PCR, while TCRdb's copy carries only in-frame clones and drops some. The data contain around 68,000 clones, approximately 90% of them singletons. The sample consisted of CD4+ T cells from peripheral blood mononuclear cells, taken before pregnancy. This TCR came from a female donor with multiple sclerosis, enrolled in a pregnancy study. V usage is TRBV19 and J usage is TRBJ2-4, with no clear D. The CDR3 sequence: CASSPSIYIQYF. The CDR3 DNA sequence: TGTGCCAGTAGTCCCAGTATATACATTCAGTACTTC.